Following are 25 T cell receptor beta chains from one sample sequenced in a study of blood T cells in healthy people across ages (dated by TCRdb to 2014 to 2015). The library came from 5' RACE. These reads were obtained on an Illumina HiSeq 2500. A second roughly 6 to 12 cycle PCR used a sample-barcoded 5' primer and a J-beta primer mix. TCRdb's own reprocessing of the public reads used fastp at Q25 and MiXCR and kept productive beta chains. CDR3 protein sequences are deduplicated, and each keeps its most common genes and DNA. The sample has some 920,000 distinct CDR3 sequences on record, approximately 50% of them singletons. Of the sample, about 21% is held by the ten largest clones. Sequencing was carried out using blood. The source is a woman in her fifties or sixties in good health.

The V and J genes are TRBV7-2 and TRBJ2-1; D remains ambiguous. Germline CDR1 reads SGHTA; CDR2 reads FQGNSA. Trimming removed 8 bases from V and 2 bases from J, with 16 bases in between. This CDR3 is 15 amino acids long. DNA of the CDR3: TGTGCCAGCTCGGGTACAGTGGGCGCCTACAATGAGCAGTTCTTC. Translating it yields CASSGTVGAYNEQFF.

The genes are TRBV20-1 and TRBJ2-5, with 8 bases fitting TRBD2. CDR1 is DFQATT, CDR2 SNEGSKA, per germline (reference sequence). CDR3 length: 16 residues. The V gene end was trimmed by 1 base and the J gene end by 4 bases; junction bases not matched to a gene: 11. CDR3 DNA: TGCAGTGCTAGAGTTTCCCGGGAGGGCCTAGGAGAGACCCAGTACTTC. This gives the protein CSARVSREGLGETQYF.

This sequence joins TRBV20-1 and TRBJ2-7; 9 nucleotides agree with TRBD1. V shed 0 bases and J 2 bases; nucleotides not matched to a gene: 5. Germline CDR1 is DFQATT and CDR2 is SNEGSKA (reference sequence). CDR3 length: 15 residues. The CDR3 DNA sequence: TGCAGTGCTAGAGATGAGGACAGGGGAGCCTACGAGCAGTACTTC. It is translated as CSARDEDRGAYEQYF.

This clonotype was recorded only once. The chain links TRBV4-1 to TRBJ2-1; 13 bases are shared with TRBD2. Trimming took 3 bases from V and 9 from J; bases not matched to a gene: 8. This CDR3 has 16 amino acids. Germline-derived CDR1 and CDR2 are MGHRA and YSYEKL. The CDR3 bases are TGCGCCAGCAGCCAGCCCACTAGCGGGAGGGCCGGTGAGCAGTTCTTC. The encoded protein is CASSQPTSGRAGEQFF.

This chain connects TRBV7-2 to TRBJ2-5, with a weak D call TRBD1 (5 bases). V was cut by 5 bases and J by 2 bases, with 15 bases left in between. This CDR3 is built from 15 residues. Looked up from germline, CDR1 is SGHTA and CDR2 is FQGNSA. This CDR3 reads CASSGQWGPQETQYF. The CDR3 nucleotides read TGTGCCAGCAGCGGTCAGTGGGGCCCTCAAGAGACCCAGTACTTC.

The V gene is TRBV7-9, the J gene TRBJ2-7; the match to TRBD2 covers 14 bases. CDR3 length: 18 amino acids. Germline V lookup: CDR1 SEHNR, CDR2 FQNEAQ (reference sequence). The J segment lost 4 bases and the V segment lost 5 bases, leaving 13 bases of the junction unmatched. Here the CDR3 reads CASSPPIGTSGSRYEQYF. The CDR3 bases are TGTGCCAGCAGCCCCCCCATCGGGACTAGCGGGAGTCGTTACGAGCAGTACTTC.

As to this clonotype: The junction and the germline gene differ at one end; a read error may be behind it. V gene TRBV27 combines with J gene TRBJ2-3; D unresolved. The CDR3 runs 16 residues. The germline gives CDR1 MNHEY, CDR2 SMNVEV (reference sequence). The CDR3 loop reads CACSKRTGGGTDTQYF. CDR3 nucleotide sequence: TGTGCCTGCAGTAAGAGAACTGGTGGGGGCACAGATACGCAGTATTTT.

The chain has TRBV6-5 and TRBJ2-3; D is perhaps TRBD2 (6 bases). This CDR3 contains 15 residues. V shed 2 bases and J shed 1 base, with 10 bases lying between them. The germline V gene encodes CDR1 MNHEY and CDR2 SVGAGI. The CDR3 DNA is TGTGCCAGCAGTTACCTTGGAGGGGGCACAGATACGCAGTATTTT. Its protein product is CASSYLGGGTDTQYF.

This chain joins TRBV7-9 and TRBJ2-5, with no clear D. The J call may be faulty, since TRBJ2-7 better matches the DNA end. The CDR3 has 14 residues. Looked up from germline, CDR1 is SEHNR and CDR2 is FQNEAQ (reference sequence). The DNA for the CDR3 is TGTGCCAGCAGCTTCTCAGTGGTAGGCAACGAGCAGTACTTC. Its protein product is CASSFSVVGNEQYF.

About this clonotype itself: The missing conserved phenylalanine or tryptophan at the end of this CDR3 makes a read error likely. CDR3 residues: CASSPARAGQPQHV. CDR3 coding DNA: TGTGCCAGCAGTCCCGCCAGGGCCGGTCAGCCCCAGCATGTT. The chain has TRBV12-3 or TRBV12-4 and TRBJ1-5, with D possibly matching TRBD1 (5 bases). Trimming stripped 5 bases from V and 6 bases from J, with 14 bases between. This CDR3 has 14 residues.

The chain employs TRBV5-1 and TRBJ2-5; D perhaps matches TRBD1 (5 bases). The DNA end favors TRBJ2-7, so the J call may be wrong. The CDR3 has 18 residues. Germline-derived CDR1 and CDR2 are SGHRS and YFSETQ. This CDR3 is CASSNYRAGLAPGYEQYF. The CDR3 region has the DNA TGCGCCAGCAGCAATTACAGAGCAGGGCTTGCCCCCGGCTACGAGCAGTACTTC.

This clonotype was detected only a few times. The chain is built from TRBV7-9 and TRBJ2-7; 8 bases line up with TRBD1. The CDR3 spans 14 residues. Germline V lookup: CDR1 SEHNR, CDR2 FQNEAQ (reference sequence). V shed 7 bases, J shed 3 bases, and the junction held 8 bases outside the gene matches. Here the CDR3 reads CASNLTGESYEQYF. CDR3 nucleotides: TGTGCCAGCAACCTGACAGGGGAGAGCTACGAGCAGTACTTC.

This clonotype was observed once. The chain links TRBV6-5 to TRBJ1-2; 8 bases agree with TRBD1. Germline CDR1 reads MNHEY; CDR2 reads SVGAGI. This CDR3 is built from 14 residues. Unmatched junction bases numbered 8, after V lost 7 bases and J lost 4 bases. The chain's CDR3 is CASIQTGESYGYTF. For the CDR3, the DNA is TGTGCCAGCATCCAGACAGGGGAATCCTATGGCTACACCTTC.

The genes are TRBV30 and TRBJ2-7; no clear D gene. CDR1 and CDR2 from the germline V gene are GTSNPN and SVGIG (reference sequence). This CDR3 has 13 amino acids. The ends were cut back, 1 base at V and 3 bases at J, with 10 bases in the middle. CDR3 region: CAWSETYYYEQYF. As DNA, the CDR3 is TGTGCCTGGAGTGAGACCTATTACTACGAGCAGTACTTC. Complete variable domain (other parts from reference TRBV30 and TRBJ2-7): SQTIHQWPATLVQPVGSPLSLECTVEGTSNPNLYWYRQAAGRGLQLLFYSVGIGQISSEVPQNLSASRPQDRQFILSSKKLLLSDSGFYLCAWSETYYYEQYFGPGTRLTVT.

Only a few counts were recorded for this clonotype. The genes are TRBV20-1 and TRBJ2-3, with D maybe TRBD1 (6 bases). V shed 3 bases and J shed 3 bases, with 10 bases lying between them. The CDR3 is 13 amino acids. CDR1 and CDR2 (germline): DFQATT, SNEGSKA (reference sequence). The CDR3: CSARHRATDTQYF. As DNA, the CDR3 is TGCAGTGCTAGGCACAGGGCAACAGATACGCAGTATTTT.

For this clonotype: One junction end disagrees with the germline gene, perhaps due to a read error. CDR3 nucleotides: TGTGCCAGCATCTTACGCTCAGGGGTTGTGCAGTTCTTC. Residues: CASILRSGVVQFF. The chain carries TRBV13 and TRBJ2-1; D is possibly TRBD1 (6 bases). The CDR3 length is 13 residues. The V gene's germline CDR1 is PRHDT and CDR2 FYEKMQ (reference sequence).

This clonotype was found once. The chain has TRBV7-2 and TRBJ2-7; 8 nucleotides align to TRBD2. CDR1 is SGHTA and CDR2 is FQGNSA in the germline V gene. The length of the CDR3 is 15 residues. V was clipped by 0 bases and J by 6 bases; unmatched bases: 7. The CDR3 loop is CASSLAGLDSTEQYF. Written as DNA, the CDR3 is TGTGCCAGCAGCTTAGCGGGACTAGACTCGACCGAGCAGTACTTC. Variable domain in full (rest from reference TRBV7-2 and TRBJ2-7): GAGVSQSPSNKVTEKGKDVELRCDPISGHTALYWYRQSLGQGLEFLIYFQGNSAPDKSGLPSDRFSAERTGGSVSTLTIQRTQQEDSAVYLCASSLAGLDSTEQYFGPGTRLTVT.

This clonotype appeared a single time. The chain uses TRBV4-1 and TRBJ2-4; maybe TRBD1 (6 bases). The DNA matches TRBJ2-7 better at its end, which makes the J call doubtful. The CDR3 totals 16 residues. From germline, CDR1 is MGHRA and CDR2 YSYEKL. CDR3 loop: CASSQASRGGPYEQYF. The CDR3 DNA sequence: TGCGCCAGCAGCCAAGCGTCCAGGGGCGGTCCCTACGAGCAGTACTTC.

This clonotype was counted ten times or more. J is TRBJ2-3 and V is TRBV29-1, with a possible D match to TRBD2 (5 bases). CDR1 and CDR2 from the germline V gene are SQVTM and ANQGSEA. V gave up 4 bases and J gave up 3 bases, with 17 bases separating them. CDR3 size: 15 residues. The CDR3 here is CSVGVREWSTDTQYF. The DNA for the CDR3 is TGCAGCGTTGGAGTGAGGGAGTGGAGTACAGATACGCAGTATTTT.

This clonotype was found once. The V and J genes are TRBV6-2 or TRBV6-3 and TRBJ2-1, with D possibly TRBD2 on 6 matching bases. The J call may be in error: the DNA end matches TRBJ2-7 better. Germline CDR1 MNHEY, CDR2 SVGEGT. The length of the CDR3 is 18 residues. This chain's CDR3 is CASKSQVFSGRPYNEQYF. CDR3 sequence (DNA): TGTGCCAGCAAGAGTCAAGTTTTTAGCGGTCGCCCCTACAATGAGCAGTACTTC.

This clonotype was observed a handful of times. For the CDR3, the DNA is TGTGCCATCAGTGACGCGACTAGCGACTACGAGCAGTACTTC. It translates to CAISDATSDYEQYF. The J gene is TRBJ2-4, the V gene TRBV10-3; the match to TRBD2 covers 8 bases. The end of the DNA is better explained by TRBJ2-7, so the J call may be wrong. The CDR3 has 14 amino acids. Germline V gives CDR1 ENHRY, CDR2 SYGVKD.

The chain couples TRBV12-3 or TRBV12-4 to TRBJ2-5, with D uncertain. CDR3 length: 11 amino acids. V lost 6 bases and J 4 bases, leaving 6 bases between the germline ends. In nucleotides, the CDR3 is TGTGCCAGCAGCAAGTTAGAGACCCAGTACTTC. Translation: CASSKLETQYF.

The V call is TRBV5-1, the J call TRBJ1-2, with 7 bases identical to TRBD1. The CDR3 extends over 14 amino acids. Unmatched junction bases numbered 7, after V lost 4 bases and J lost 4 bases. Germline CDR1 reads SGHRS; CDR2 reads YFSETQ. Written as DNA, the CDR3 is TGCGCCAGCAGCCAAGACAGGGAAGTCTATGGCTACACCTTC. This codes for CASSQDREVYGYTF.

V gene TRBV7-9 combines with J gene TRBJ2-7; the D gene is possibly TRBD1 (6 bases). This CDR3 comprises 15 residues. V lost 3 bases to trimming and J lost 3 bases, with 15 bases between them. Germline V gene sequence: CDR1 SEHNR, CDR2 FQNEAQ (reference sequence). CDR3 sequence: CASSFGTPTNYEQYF. The CDR3 nucleotides read TGTGCCAGCAGCTTCGGGACACCGACCAACTACGAGCAGTACTTC. Complete variable domain (other parts from reference TRBV7-9 and TRBJ2-7): DTGVSQNPRHKITKRGQNVTFRCDPISEHNRLYWYRQTLGQGPEFLTYFQNEAQLEKSRLLSDRFSAERPKGSFSTLEIQRTEQGDSAMYLCASSFGTPTNYEQYFGPGTRLTVT.

The chain couples TRBV11-2 to TRBJ2-3; D is perhaps TRBD2 (7 bases). CDR1 is SGHAT, CDR2 FQNNGV, per germline. Trimming pared 2 bases from V and 6 bases from J, leaving 24 bases between. The CDR3 has 18 amino acids. The CDR3 here is CASSLQVGASGARDTQYF. CDR3 nucleotide sequence: TGTGCCAGCAGCTTACAGGTGGGGGCTAGCGGTGCCCGGGATACGCAGTATTTT.